The 8 T cell receptor beta chains below were found in one sample sequenced in a study of blood T cell repertoires in COVID-19. TCRdb keeps only in-frame clones here, not all; method: immunoSEQ multiplex PCR. The sample has approximately 90,000 clones; around 85% are singletons. The specimen was peripheral blood. The source of these receptors is a human donor in a cohort sampled during active COVID-19.

The J gene is TRBJ1-6, the V gene TRBV6-5; weak D call: TRBD1 (5 bases). The V and J ends lost 3 bases and 4 bases respectively, with 10 bases between them. Germline lookup yields CDR1 MNHEY and CDR2 SVGAGI. The CDR3 is 15 amino acids. This chain's CDR3 is CASSYSGQYNSPLHF. The CDR3 DNA sequence: TGTGCCAGCAGTTATTCAGGACAATATAATTCACCCCTCCACTTT.

The rearrangement links TRBV7-2 to TRBJ2-2; maybe TRBD2 (6 bases). Germline V gene sequence: CDR1 SGHTA, CDR2 FQGNSA. CDR3 size: 15 residues. With 1 base removed from V and 4 bases from J, the gap between germline ends came to 10 bases. The CDR3 loop is CASSLGGGTTGELFF. For the CDR3, the DNA is TGTGCCAGCAGCTTAGGCGGCGGGACCACCGGGGAGCTGTTTTTT.

Remarks on this clone: The same CDR3 can be traced to other DNA sequences in this sample. As DNA, the CDR3 is TGCAGTGCCACACCTAACTATGGCTACACCTTC. This gives the protein CSATPNYGYTF. The rearrangement joins TRBV20-1 to TRBJ1-2, with unresolved D. The CDR3 consists of 11 residues. The ends were cut back, 6 bases at V and 0 bases at J, with 5 bases in the middle. Germline values: CDR1 DFQATT, CDR2 SNEGSKA (reference sequence).

The CDR3 DNA is TGTGCCAGCAACCAAAATCTCGGCGGGAGCGGCCAAGAGACCCAGTACTTC. Its translation is CASNQNLGGSGQETQYF. This chain links TRBV11-2 with TRBJ2-5; 7 bases are shared with TRBD2. Germline loops: CDR1 SGHAT, CDR2 FQNNGV. V shed 7 bases, J shed 1 base, and the junction held 15 bases outside the gene matches. This CDR3 spans 17 amino acids.

The chain is built from TRBV25-1 and TRBJ2-7; 8 nucleotides match TRBD1. In germline, CDR1 is MGHDK, CDR2 SYGVNS. V lost 0 bases and J lost 6; bases outside the gene matches: 7. This CDR3 region has 15 residues. The CDR3 here is CASSEYKETGVEQYF. The CDR3 nucleotides are TGTGCCAGCAGTGAATATAAGGAGACAGGGGTCGAGCAGTACTTC.

This clone was detected ten times or more. The chain uses TRBV5-1 and TRBJ2-1; 11 nucleotides align to TRBD2. V shed 0 bases and J 6 bases; nucleotides not matched to a gene: 2. The CDR3 loop spans 15 amino acids. The germline CDR1 and CDR2 sequences are SGHRS and YFSETQ. The CDR3 DNA sequence: TGCGCCAGCAGCTTGGGACTAGCGGGAATCAATGAGCAGTTCTTC. It is translated as CASSLGLAGINEQFF. Together with reference TRBV5-1 and TRBJ2-1, the CDR3 gives the full variable domain: KAGVTQTPRYLIKTRGQQVTLSCSPISGHRSVSWYQQTPGQGLQFLFEYFSETQRNKGNFPGRFSGRQFSNSRSEMNVSTLELGDSALYLCASSLGLAGINEQFFGPGTRLTVL.

A single count supports this clone. The chain employs TRBV7-9 and TRBJ2-3; 8 nucleotides line up with TRBD2. Germline CDR1 reads SEHNR; CDR2 reads FQNEAQ (reference sequence). V dropped 5 bases and J dropped 1; count of bases not matched to a gene: 11. The CDR3 is made up of 17 amino acids. The DNA of the CDR3 is TGTGCCAGCAGCCCACCACTTTGGCGGGGGGGCACAGATACGCAGTATTTT. This codes for CASSPPLWRGGTDTQYF.

The chain couples TRBV7-6 to TRBJ2-3, with TRBD2 as a possible D gene (5 bases). This CDR3 region has 13 residues. The V and J ends lost 4 bases and 2 bases respectively, with 7 bases between them. The germline CDR1 and CDR2 sequences are SGHVS and FNYEAQ. Here the CDR3 reads CASSSDYTDTQYF. CDR3 DNA sequence: TGTGCCAGCAGCTCCGACTACACAGATACGCAGTATTTT. Full variable domain (missing parts from reference TRBV7-6 and TRBJ2-3): GAGVSQSPRYKVTKRGQDVALRCDPISGHVSLYWYRQALGQGPEFLTYFNYEAQQDKSGLPNDRFSAERPEGSISTLTIQRTEQRDSAMYRCASSSDYTDTQYFGPGTRLTVL.